This T cell receptor (beta chain) derives from a study of circulating and synovial CD4+ cells in juvenile arthritis. Study-wide results and caveats: Vbeta family usage analysis did not detect the pathogenic-like versus bulk difference. These blood cells shared more CDR3 sequences with synovium than bulk blood. CPL versus bulk CD4 samples: T cell genome counts differed by at least an order of magnitude.

The CDR3 consists of 14 residues. Samples derive from patients with active juvenile idiopathic arthritis. A remark on this clone: Its cognate antigen is unknown.

This table comes from immunoSEQ multiplex PCR, and its TCRdb copy is limited to in-frame clones, with some not included. Of 14,000 or so clones listed, roughly 83% are singletons. V is TRBV12-1 and J is TRBJ1-3; the D call in the table, TRBD1, was not verified against the DNA. TRBV12-1 is recorded as a pseudogene. Sequencing input: CD4+ T cells from synovial fluid. The clonotype originates from a human patient with juvenile idiopathic arthritis. Some clones in this sample may be carry-over from other donors' samples. CDR3 in amino acids: CASSFGDQGNTIYF. The CDR3 DNA follows: TGTGCCAGCAGCTTTGGGGACCAGGGGAACACCATATATTTT.